This T cell receptor (beta chain) was identified during a study of blood T cell repertoires in COVID-19. Study at large: Both acute and convalescent COVID-19 samples were obtained from the United States, Italy and Spain. PBMCs, B-cell-depleted T cells, or T cells were the source of the cDNA or gDNA that made up the material.

The CDR3 is 13 residues long. V lost 6 bases, J lost 9 bases, and 17 bases lay in between. Germline values: CDR1 KGHSH, CDR2 LQKENI. In this sample, this clone turned up once. Authors' data handling: Amplification with reference gene primers provided the estimates of nucleated cell counts. TCRdb's table, derived via immunoSEQ multiplex PCR, lists solely in-frame clones and lacks some. V and J calls and clone size are those listed in that table; D and trimming were worked out from the DNA. This repertoire shows over 130,000 clones, approximately 90% found once; its top ten account for about 4.2%. The specimen sequenced was peripheral blood. This clonotype was sampled from a woman aged 55-69 years with active or convalescent COVID-19. This rearrangement joins TRBV18 to TRBJ1-2; a possible D gene is TRBD1 (6 bases). The CDR3 DNA reads TGTGCCAGCTCTCCTAAAGAGAGGGGGAGCTACACCTTC. Its translation is CASSPKERGSYTF. Full variable domain (missing parts from reference TRBV18 and TRBJ1-2): NAGVMQNPRHLVRRRGQEARLRCSPMKGHSHVYWYRQLPEEGLKFMVYLQKENIIDESGMPKERFSAEFPKEGPSILRIQQVVRGDSAAYFCASSPKERGSYTFGSGTRLTVV.